The entry below describes one T cell receptor beta chain. What it binds is not known. The data are from a study of cytomegalovirus exposure and HLA in healthy donors. Overall study findings and caveats: In vitro work confirmed that a few CMV-associated chains recognize CMV antigens. Reportedly, diagnosis of cytomegalovirus status by the classifier showed high specificity and sensitivity. Cytomegalovirus-associated status was assigned to fewer than 200 TCR beta chains.

Sequenced by immunoSEQ multiplex PCR; TCRdb stores in-frame clones only, minus some. The table includes some 100,000 clones, roughly 90% detected once. This CDR3 is 13 amino acids long. CDR1 is LGHNA, CDR2 YSLEER, per germline. Trimming stripped 0 bases from V and 8 bases from J, with 8 bases between. The TCR sequence derives from a woman under 30 in good health and CMV-seronegative. The sample consisted of PBMCs. V and J are TRBV4-3 and TRBJ2-1; unclear D gene. The CDR3 sequence is CASSQDLADEQFF. The DNA of the CDR3 is TGCGCCAGCAGCCAAGACCTCGCGGATGAGCAGTTCTTC.